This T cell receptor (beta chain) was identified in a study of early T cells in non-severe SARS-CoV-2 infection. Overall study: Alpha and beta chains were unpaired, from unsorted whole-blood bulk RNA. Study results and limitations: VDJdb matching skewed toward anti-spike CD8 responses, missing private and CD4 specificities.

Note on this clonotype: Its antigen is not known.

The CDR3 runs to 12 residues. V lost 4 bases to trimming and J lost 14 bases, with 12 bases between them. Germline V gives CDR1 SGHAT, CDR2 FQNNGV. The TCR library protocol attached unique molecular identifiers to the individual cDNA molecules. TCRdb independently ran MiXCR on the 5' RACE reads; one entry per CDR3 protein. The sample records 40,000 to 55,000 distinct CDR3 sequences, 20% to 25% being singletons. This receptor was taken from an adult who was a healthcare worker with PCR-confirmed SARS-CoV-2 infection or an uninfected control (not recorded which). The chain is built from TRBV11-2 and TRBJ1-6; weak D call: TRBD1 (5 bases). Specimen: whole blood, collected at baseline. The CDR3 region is CASSSGGGALHF. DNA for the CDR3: TGTGCCAGCAGCTCCGGGGGTGGAGCCCTCCACTTT.